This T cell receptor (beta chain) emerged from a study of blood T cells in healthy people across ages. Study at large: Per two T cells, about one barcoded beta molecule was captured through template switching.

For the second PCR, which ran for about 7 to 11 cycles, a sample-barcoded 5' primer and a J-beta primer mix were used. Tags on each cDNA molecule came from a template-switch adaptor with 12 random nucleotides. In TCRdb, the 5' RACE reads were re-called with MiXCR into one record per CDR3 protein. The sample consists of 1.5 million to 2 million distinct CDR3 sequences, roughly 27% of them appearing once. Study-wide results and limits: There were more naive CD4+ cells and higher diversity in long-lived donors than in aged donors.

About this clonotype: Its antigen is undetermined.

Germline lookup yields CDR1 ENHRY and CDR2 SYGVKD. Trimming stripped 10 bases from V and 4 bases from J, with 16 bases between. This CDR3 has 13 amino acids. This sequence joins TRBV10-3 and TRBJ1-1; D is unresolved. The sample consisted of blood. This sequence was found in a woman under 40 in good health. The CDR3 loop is CATSPFEGTEAFF. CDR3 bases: TGTGCCACTTCCCCATTTGAGGGCACTGAAGCTTTCTTT.